The sequence of this T cell receptor beta chain was determined in a study of blood T cell repertoires in COVID-19. Looking at the study overall: From T cells, B-cell-depleted T cells, or PBMCs came the material, which was cDNA or gDNA.

Profiling relied on immunoSEQ multiplex PCR, and the TCRdb table lists in-frame clones only, not all of them. Of 150,000 to 200,000 clones detected, about 81% appear once; the ten largest clones hold about 11%. The receptor was isolated from a human donor in a cohort sampled during active COVID-19. The sample consisted of peripheral blood.

The CDR3 DNA is TGTGCCAGCAGTTACGCGGGTGGGAGTATGTACGAGCAGTACTTC. Protein sequence: CASSYAGGSMYEQYF. The rearrangement links TRBV6-6 to TRBJ2-7, with a possible D match to TRBD2 (5 bases). The germline V and J ends were trimmed by 2 bases and 4 bases, with 15 bases remaining between them. Germline V lookup: CDR1 MNHNY, CDR2 SVGAGI (reference sequence). This CDR3 has 15 amino acids.